This T cell receptor beta chain was recorded in a study of cytomegalovirus exposure and HLA in healthy donors. After removal of 2 bases from V and 3 bases from J, the junction contained 5 bases not matched to a gene. The CDR3 spans 15 residues. CDR1 SGHTS and CDR2 YDEGEE come from the germline V gene. Here immunoSEQ multiplex PCR was the method, and the copy in TCRdb shows in-frame clones only, minus some. The profile covers roughly 100,000 clones, with about 88% appearing a single time and around 4.1% taken by the ten largest. This receptor was obtained from a woman between 18 and 29 years old in good health and CMV-seropositive. The sample comprised PBMCs. The chain joins TRBV5-8 to TRBJ1-5; the match to TRBD1 covers 7 bases. The CDR3 bases are TGTGCCAGCAGCTTTCGGACAGGCTACAATCAGCCCCAGCATTTT. Translating gives CASSFRTGYNQPQHF. The full variable domain, its missing parts supplied by reference TRBV5-8 and TRBJ1-5, is EAGVTQSPTHLIKTRGQQATLRCSPISGHTSVYWYQQALGLGLQFLLWYDEGEERNRGNFPPRFSGRQFPNYSSELNVNALELEDSALYLCASSFRTGYNQPQHFGDGTRLSIL.